These 18 T cell receptor beta chains originate from one sample sequenced in a study of Graves' ophthalmopathy and Graves' hyperthyroidism. Amplification from RNA transcripts yielded the TCR beta CDR3 regions. Second-round multiplex PCR followed a first-round RT-PCR using HTBI primers. In TCRdb, the multiplex PCR reads were re-called with MiXCR into one record per CDR3 protein. The sample holds fewer than 400,000 distinct CDR3 sequences, around 17% seen once. The sequenced sample consisted of peripheral blood. Source of these receptors: a woman aged 18-35 years with Graves' ophthalmopathy.

In this sample, this clonotype turned up many times. The genes are TRBV5-5 and TRBJ1-5; the match to TRBD1 covers 7 bases. Germline CDR1 reads SGHKS; CDR2 reads YYEKEE (reference sequence). Trimming at V came to 4 bases and at J to 5 bases, leaving 9 bases not matched to a gene. The CDR3 is 15 amino acids. The CDR3 reads CASSRTGARDQPQHF. CDR3 bases: TGTGCCAGCAGCCGAACAGGGGCCCGCGATCAGCCCCAGCATTTT.

This clonotype occurred many times. The J gene is TRBJ2-7, the V gene TRBV6-1, with TRBD2 as a possible D gene (6 bases). The V end lost 1 base, the J end lost 9 bases, and 10 bases lay between the germline ends. The V gene's germline CDR1 is MNHNS and CDR2 SASEGT. The CDR3 is made up of 12 amino acids. The CDR3 DNA sequence: TGTGCCAGCAGTGAAGGGGGAGGATGGCAGTACTTC. It translates to CASSEGGGWQYF.

This clonotype was counted ten times or more. The chain joins TRBV6-2 or TRBV6-3 to TRBJ2-7; 7 bases match TRBD1. V dropped 2 bases and J dropped 7; count of bases not matched to a gene: 11. This CDR3 is built from 15 residues. Looked up from germline, CDR1 is MNHEY and CDR2 is SVGEGT. CDR3 amino acids: CASSYPDRVLPEQYF. The CDR3 DNA reads TGTGCCAGCAGTTACCCCGACAGGGTGTTGCCAGAGCAGTACTTC.

The sample holds many counts of this clonotype. The rearrangement links TRBV27 to TRBJ2-7; D unclear. V gave up 4 bases and J gave up 0 bases, with 13 bases separating them. Germline lookup yields CDR1 MNHEY and CDR2 SMNVEV (reference sequence). This CDR3 spans 15 amino acids. DNA for the CDR3: TGTGCCAGCAGTTCCCGTCCCGGACCCTCCTACGAGCAGTACTTC. Amino acids: CASSSRPGPSYEQYF.

This clonotype showed up many times. The chain employs TRBV12-3 or TRBV12-4 and TRBJ2-1; 7 nucleotides align to TRBD2. V dropped 5 bases and J dropped 0; count of bases not matched to a gene: 13. This CDR3 is 18 amino acids long. The CDR3 protein is CASSPLPTSADSYNEQFF. The CDR3 DNA sequence: TGTGCCAGCAGTCCGCTCCCCACTAGCGCGGACTCCTACAATGAGCAGTTCTTC.

This clonotype was seen at least ten times. The rearrangement links TRBV6-2 or TRBV6-3 to TRBJ2-2; no clear D. The CDR3 is 14 amino acids. Looked up from germline, CDR1 is MNHEY and CDR2 is SVGEGT. The V and J ends lost 2 bases and 4 bases respectively, with 8 bases between them. The CDR3 DNA reads as TGTGCCAGCAGTTACCTACGGACCACCGGGGAGCTGTTTTTT. It translates to CASSYLRTTGELFF.

Many counts were recorded for this clonotype. V usage is TRBV28 and J usage is TRBJ1-5; TRBD1 matches 7 bases. Unmatched junction bases numbered 4, after V lost 2 bases and J lost 3 bases. The CDR3 extends over 15 amino acids. Germline V CDR1 and CDR2: MDHEN, SYDVKM. This CDR3 reads CASSLPDRYNQPQHF. The CDR3 bases are TGTGCCAGCAGTTTACCGGACAGGTACAATCAGCCCCAGCATTTT.

This clonotype was seen ten or more times. CDR3 loop: CASTSARASTGELFF. In DNA form, the CDR3 reads TGTGCCAGCACTTCGGCGAGGGCAAGCACCGGGGAGCTGTTTTTT. The chain recombines TRBV6-2 or TRBV6-3 with TRBJ2-2; tentative D call: TRBD2 (5 bases). The length of the CDR3 is 15 residues. CDR1 is MNHEY and CDR2 is SVGEGT in the germline V gene. Trimming cost V 7 bases and J 4 bases, with 16 bases left between them.

This clonotype was seen ten or more times. The chain has TRBV11-2 and TRBJ2-1, with TRBD2 matching over 8 bases. Germline lookup yields CDR1 SGHAT and CDR2 FQNNGV. V was clipped by 1 base and J by 6 bases; unmatched bases: 11. This CDR3 contains 17 residues. CDR3 sequence: CASSLGSGTRGSNEQFF. The CDR3 region has the DNA TGTGCCAGCAGCTTAGGATCCGGGACTAGGGGGTCCAATGAGCAGTTCTTC.

This clonotype was seen many times. V gene TRBV7-2 combines with J gene TRBJ2-7, with D possibly being TRBD2 (6 bases). Trimming shortened V by 5 bases and J by 5 bases, and 16 bases separated the two germline ends. There are 14 residues in the CDR3. From germline, CDR1 is SGHTA and CDR2 FQGNSA. As DNA, the CDR3 is TGTGCCAGCAGCCCCGGAGGGCCGGTCAACGAGCAGTACTTC. This encodes CASSPGGPVNEQYF.

The rearrangement uses TRBV5-1 and TRBJ1-1; 7 bases fit TRBD1. The CDR3 contains 15 residues. V lost 3 bases to trimming and J lost 2 bases; unmatched junction nucleotides: 7. The V gene's germline CDR1 is SGHRS and CDR2 YFSETQ. CDR3 sequence reads: CASSYWTGANTEAFF. The CDR3 DNA is TGCGCCAGCAGCTACTGGACAGGAGCCAACACTGAAGCTTTCTTT.

Comments on this clonotype: The junction and the germline gene differ at one end; a read error may be behind it. This chain connects TRBV14 to TRBJ2-5; tentatively, D is TRBD1 (6 bases). The CDR3 has 16 amino acids. Germline assignment: CDR1 SGHDN and CDR2 FVKESK. DNA of the CDR3: TGTGCCAGCAGACAAGATCTTGGGGGCCTTCCCGAGACCCAGTACTTC. This encodes CASRQDLGGLPETQYF.

This clonotype was seen a handful of times. The rearrangement joins TRBV28 to TRBJ1-2; D is possibly TRBD1 (5 bases). CDR1 and CDR2 from the germline V gene are MDHEN and SYDVKM. The CDR3 spans 11 residues. DNA for the CDR3: TGTGCTTGGGGGGGTAACTATGGCTACACCTTC. Its translation: CAWGGNYGYTF.

The sample holds many counts of this clonotype. The V call is TRBV2, the J call TRBJ1-5; TRBD1 matches 8 bases. V gave up 2 bases and J gave up 6 bases; unmatched junction bases: 18. The germline gives CDR1 SNHLY, CDR2 FYNNEI. This CDR3 has 19 residues. The CDR3: CASSEYIVGRGRFSQPQHF. The CDR3, as DNA: TGTGCCAGCAGTGAATATATAGTGGGCAGGGGGCGATTCTCTCAGCCCCAGCATTTT.

This clonotype came up many times. J is TRBJ1-2 and V is TRBV7-2, with D possibly matching TRBD1 (6 bases). Germline-derived CDR1 and CDR2 are SGHTA and FQGNSA. V gave up 1 base and J gave up 7 bases, with 10 bases separating them. CDR3 size: 13 residues. CDR3 residues: CASSLEGDTGYTF. The CDR3 DNA sequence: TGTGCCAGCAGCTTAGAGGGGGACACTGGCTACACCTTC.

This clonotype was observed many times. The chain recombines TRBV12-3 or TRBV12-4 with TRBJ1-1, with a tentative D call TRBD1 (6 bases). This CDR3 has 15 amino acids. V was cut by 6 bases and J by 0 bases, with 14 bases left in between. The CDR3 DNA reads TGTGCCAGCAGAAAGAGACAGGTGATGAACACTGAAGCTTTCTTT. Amino acids: CASRKRQVMNTEAFF.

This clonotype was picked up many times. This chain connects TRBV6-5 to TRBJ2-5; D not certain. The CDR3 contains 14 residues. Germline V lookup: CDR1 MNHEY, CDR2 SVGAGI. The V and J ends lost 6 bases and 0 bases respectively, with 11 bases between them. The CDR3 sequence is CASRFDWYQETQYF. CDR3 DNA sequence: TGTGCCAGCAGGTTCGACTGGTACCAAGAGACCCAGTACTTC.

The chain employs TRBV4-3 and TRBJ2-7, with 7 positions matching TRBD1. This CDR3 comprises 18 residues. The V segment lost 3 bases and the J segment 1 base; nucleotides outside the gene matches: 15. Germline CDR1 and CDR2: LGHNA and YSLEER. The CDR3 nucleotides read TGCGCCAGCAGCCAGGGGGACATAAGGACAGGTCAGTCCTACGAGCAGTACTTC. Protein: CASSQGDIRTGQSYEQYF.